This paragraph covers one T cell receptor (beta chain) sequence. Its cognate antigen is unknown. The data derive from a study of T cells in tuberculosis. Findings and limits, study-wide: Active tuberculosis alpha repertoires lay closer to GMM-specific TCRs than controls'.

Each donor contributed roughly 92,000 T cells on average, unsorted. TCRdb's table, derived via immunoSEQ multiplex PCR, lists solely in-frame clones and lacks some. Here the sample spans some 34,000 clones, over 90% being singletons. Input material: PBMCs. The TCR originated in a donor aged 10 to 29 with latent tuberculosis or without tuberculosis infection.

The DNA of the CDR3 is TGCAGTGCCGGTCCTGAAGCTTTCTTT. As protein: CSAGPEAFF. V gene TRBV20-1 combines with J gene TRBJ1-1; D is unresolved. Trimming took 6 bases from V and 6 from J, leaving 5 bases between them. The CDR3 consists of 9 residues. Germline V gene sequence: CDR1 DFQATT, CDR2 SNEGSKA (reference sequence).